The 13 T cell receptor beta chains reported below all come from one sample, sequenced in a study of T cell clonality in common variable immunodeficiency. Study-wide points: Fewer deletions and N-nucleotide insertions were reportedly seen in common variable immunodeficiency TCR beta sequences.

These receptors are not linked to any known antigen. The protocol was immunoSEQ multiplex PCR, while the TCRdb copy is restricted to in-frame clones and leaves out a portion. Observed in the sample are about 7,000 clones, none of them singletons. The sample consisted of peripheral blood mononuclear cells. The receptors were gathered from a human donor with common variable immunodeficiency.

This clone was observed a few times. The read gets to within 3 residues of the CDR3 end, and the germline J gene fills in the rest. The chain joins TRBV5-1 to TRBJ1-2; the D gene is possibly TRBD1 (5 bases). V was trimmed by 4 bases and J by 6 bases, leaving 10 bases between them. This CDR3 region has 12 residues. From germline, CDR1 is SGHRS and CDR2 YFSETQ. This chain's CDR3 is CASSVQDNGYTF. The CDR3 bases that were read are TGCGCCAGCAGCGTACAGGACAATGGC.

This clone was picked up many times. The DNA read from the CDR3 is TGTGCCAGCAGTTTTATGCAGAACTATGGC. Translation: CASSFMQNYG. The full CDR3 sequence reads CASSFMQNYGYTF. This rearrangement joins TRBV12-3 or TRBV12-4 to TRBJ1-2; D call uncertain. With the read ending 3 residues before the CDR3 end, the germline J gene is used to fill in that end. V was shortened by 3 bases and J by 2 bases, with 7 bases between the two germline ends. The CDR3 covers 13 residues.

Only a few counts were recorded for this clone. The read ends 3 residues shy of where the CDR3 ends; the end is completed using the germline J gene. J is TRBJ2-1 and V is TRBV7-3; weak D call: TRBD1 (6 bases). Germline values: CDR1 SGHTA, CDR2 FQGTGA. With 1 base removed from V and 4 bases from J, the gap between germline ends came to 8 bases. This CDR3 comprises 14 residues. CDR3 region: CASSLSGTYNEQFF. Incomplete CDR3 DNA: TGTGCCAGCAGCTTAAGTGGGACATACAATGAG.

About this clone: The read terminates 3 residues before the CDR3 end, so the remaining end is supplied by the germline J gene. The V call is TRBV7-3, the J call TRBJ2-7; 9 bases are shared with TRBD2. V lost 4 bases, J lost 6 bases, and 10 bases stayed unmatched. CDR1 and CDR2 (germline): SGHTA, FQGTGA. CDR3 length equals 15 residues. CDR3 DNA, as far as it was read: TGTGCCAGCAGCTCTGGGGGACTAGCCGAATCCGAG. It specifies CASSSGGLAESE. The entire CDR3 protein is CASSSGGLAESEQYF. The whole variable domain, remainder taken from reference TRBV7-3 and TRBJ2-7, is GAGVSQTPSNKVTEKGKYVELRCDPISGHTALYWYRQSLGQGPEFLIYFQGTGAADDSGLPNDRFFAVRPEGSVSTLKIQRTERGDSAVYLCASSSGGLAESEQYFGPGTRLTVT.

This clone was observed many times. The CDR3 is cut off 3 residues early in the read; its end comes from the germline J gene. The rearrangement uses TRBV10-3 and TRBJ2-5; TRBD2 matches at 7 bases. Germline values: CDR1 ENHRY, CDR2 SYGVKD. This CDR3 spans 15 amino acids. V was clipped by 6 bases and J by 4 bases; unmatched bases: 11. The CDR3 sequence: CAIRDSGEGLETQYF. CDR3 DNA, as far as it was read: TGTGCCATCAGGGATTCGGGGGAGGGCCTAGAGACC.

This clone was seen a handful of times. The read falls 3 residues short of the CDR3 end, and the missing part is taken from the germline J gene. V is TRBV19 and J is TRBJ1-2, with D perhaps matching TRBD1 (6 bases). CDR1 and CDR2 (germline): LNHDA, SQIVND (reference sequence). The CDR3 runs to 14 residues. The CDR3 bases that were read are TGTGCCAGTAGTACGCCGGGACACTCGCGAGGC. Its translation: CASSTPGHSRG. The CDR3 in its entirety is CASSTPGHSRGYTF.

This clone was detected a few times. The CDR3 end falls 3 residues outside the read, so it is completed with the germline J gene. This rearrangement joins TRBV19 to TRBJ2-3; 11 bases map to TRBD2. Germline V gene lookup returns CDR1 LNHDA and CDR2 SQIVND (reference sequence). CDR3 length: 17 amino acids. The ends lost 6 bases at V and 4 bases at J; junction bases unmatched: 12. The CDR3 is CASRDLLAGELADTQYF. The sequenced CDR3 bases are TGTGCCAGTAGGGACCTACTAGCGGGAGAATTGGCAGATACG.

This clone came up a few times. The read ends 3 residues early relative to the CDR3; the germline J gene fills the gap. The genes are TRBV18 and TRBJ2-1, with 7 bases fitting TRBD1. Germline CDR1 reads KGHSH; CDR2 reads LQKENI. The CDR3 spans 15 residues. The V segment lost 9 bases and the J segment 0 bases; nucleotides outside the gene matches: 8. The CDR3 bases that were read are TGTGCCAGTTCCAGACAGGGTAGCTCCTACAATGAG. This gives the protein CASSRQGSSYNE. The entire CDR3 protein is CASSRQGSSYNEQFF.

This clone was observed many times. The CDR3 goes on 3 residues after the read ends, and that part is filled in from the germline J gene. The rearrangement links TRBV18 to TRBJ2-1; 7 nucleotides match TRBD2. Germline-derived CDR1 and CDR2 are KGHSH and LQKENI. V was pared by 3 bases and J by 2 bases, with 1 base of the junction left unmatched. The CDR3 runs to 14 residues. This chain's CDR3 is CASSPLAAYNEQFF. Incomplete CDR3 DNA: TGTGCCAGCTCACCCCTAGCGGCCTACAATGAG.

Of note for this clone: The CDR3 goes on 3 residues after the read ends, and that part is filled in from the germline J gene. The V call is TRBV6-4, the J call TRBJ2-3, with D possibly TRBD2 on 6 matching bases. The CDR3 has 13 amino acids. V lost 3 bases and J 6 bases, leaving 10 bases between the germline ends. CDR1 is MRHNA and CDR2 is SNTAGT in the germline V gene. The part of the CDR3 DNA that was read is TGTGCCAGCAGTGAACTAGCAGGGGATACG. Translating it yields CASSELAGDT. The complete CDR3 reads CASSELAGDTQYF.

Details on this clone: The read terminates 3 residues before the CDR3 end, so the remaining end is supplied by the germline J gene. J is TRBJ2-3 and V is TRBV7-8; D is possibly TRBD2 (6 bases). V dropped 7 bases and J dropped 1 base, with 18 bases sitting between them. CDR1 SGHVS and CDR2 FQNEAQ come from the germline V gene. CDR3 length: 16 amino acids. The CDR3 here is CASIHSLWGGTDTQYF. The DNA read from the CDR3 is TGTGCCAGCATACATTCTCTCTGGGGGGGCACAGATACG. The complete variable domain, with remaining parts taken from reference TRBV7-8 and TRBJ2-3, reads GAGVSQSPRYKVAKRGQDVALRCDPISGHVSLFWYQQALGQGPEFLTYFQNEAQLDKSGLPSDRFFAERPEGSVSTLKIQRTQQEDSAVYLCASIHSLWGGTDTQYFGPGTRLTVL.

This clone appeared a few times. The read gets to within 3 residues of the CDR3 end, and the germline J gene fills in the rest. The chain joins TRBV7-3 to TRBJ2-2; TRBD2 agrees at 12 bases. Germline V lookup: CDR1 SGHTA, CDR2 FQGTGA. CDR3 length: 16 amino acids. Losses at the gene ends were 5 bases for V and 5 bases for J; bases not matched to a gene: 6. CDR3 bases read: TGTGCCAGCAGCAAACTAGCGGGAGGAGAGACCGGGGAG. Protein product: CASSKLAGGETGE. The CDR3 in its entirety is CASSKLAGGETGELFF.

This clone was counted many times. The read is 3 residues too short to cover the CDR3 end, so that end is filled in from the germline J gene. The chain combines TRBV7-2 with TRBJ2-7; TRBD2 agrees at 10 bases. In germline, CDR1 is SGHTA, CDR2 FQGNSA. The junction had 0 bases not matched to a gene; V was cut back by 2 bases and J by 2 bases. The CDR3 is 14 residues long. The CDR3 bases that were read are TGTGCCAGCAGCTTAACTAGCGGGACCTACGAG. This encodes CASSLTSGTYE. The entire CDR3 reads CASSLTSGTYEQYF.